Sequencing of this T cell receptor beta chain was carried out in a study of T cell changes during pregnancy in multiple sclerosis. The protocol was immunoSEQ multiplex PCR, while the TCRdb copy is restricted to in-frame clones and leaves out a portion. The table shows around 88,000 clones, with about 89% occurring only once. This CDR3 contains 14 residues. Germline CDR1 reads KGHSY; CDR2 reads FQNENV. The germline V and J ends were trimmed by 1 base and 4 bases, with 9 bases remaining between them. This sequence joins TRBV16 and TRBJ2-3; tentative D call: TRBD1 (5 bases). The TCR comes from a female donor with multiple sclerosis, enrolled in a pregnancy study. The source was peripheral blood, collected in the first trimester of pregnancy. The CDR3 nucleotides are TGTGCCAGCAGCCAATATAAGGGGTCAGATACGCAGTATTTT. Translating it yields CASSQYKGSDTQYF.